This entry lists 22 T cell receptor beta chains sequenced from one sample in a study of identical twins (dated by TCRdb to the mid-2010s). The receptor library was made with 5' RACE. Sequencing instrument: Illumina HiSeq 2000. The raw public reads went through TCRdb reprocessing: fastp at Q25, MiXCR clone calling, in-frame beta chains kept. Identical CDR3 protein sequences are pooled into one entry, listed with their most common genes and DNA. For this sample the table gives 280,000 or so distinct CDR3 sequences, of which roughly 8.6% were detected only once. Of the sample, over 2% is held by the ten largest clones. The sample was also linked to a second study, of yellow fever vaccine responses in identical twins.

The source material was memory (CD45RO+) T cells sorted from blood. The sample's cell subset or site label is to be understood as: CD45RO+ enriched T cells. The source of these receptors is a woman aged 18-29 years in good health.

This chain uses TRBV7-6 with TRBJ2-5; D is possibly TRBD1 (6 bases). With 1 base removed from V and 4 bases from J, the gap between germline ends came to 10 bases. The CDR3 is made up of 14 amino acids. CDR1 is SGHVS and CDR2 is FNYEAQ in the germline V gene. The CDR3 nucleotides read TGTGCCAGCAGCTTAGAGGACAGCCTAGAGACCCAGTACTTC. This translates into CASSLEDSLETQYF.

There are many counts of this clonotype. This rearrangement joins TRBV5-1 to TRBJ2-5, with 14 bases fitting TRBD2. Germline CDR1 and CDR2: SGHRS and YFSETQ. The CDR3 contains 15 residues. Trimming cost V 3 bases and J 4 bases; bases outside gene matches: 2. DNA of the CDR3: TGCGCCAGCAGCTGGGGGACTAGCGGGAGAGAGACCCAGTACTTC. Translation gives CASSWGTSGRETQYF. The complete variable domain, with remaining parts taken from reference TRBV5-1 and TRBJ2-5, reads KAGVTQTPRYLIKTRGQQVTLSCSPISGHRSVSWYQQTPGQGLQFLFEYFSETQRNKGNFPGRFSGRQFSNSRSEMNVSTLELGDSALYLCASSWGTSGRETQYFGPGTRLLVL.

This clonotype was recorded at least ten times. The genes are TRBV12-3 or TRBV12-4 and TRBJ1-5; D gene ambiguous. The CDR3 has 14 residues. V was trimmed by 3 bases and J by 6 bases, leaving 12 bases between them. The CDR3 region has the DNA TGTGCCAGCAGTTTTACGGGTTCGGGTCAGCCCCAGCATTTT. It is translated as CASSFTGSGQPQHF.

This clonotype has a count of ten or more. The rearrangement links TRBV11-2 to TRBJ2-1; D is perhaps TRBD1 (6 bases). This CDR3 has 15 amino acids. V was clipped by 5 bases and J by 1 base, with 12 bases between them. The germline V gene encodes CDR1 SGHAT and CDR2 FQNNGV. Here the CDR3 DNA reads TGTGCCAGCAGCCCCTCCAGGGGTTCCTACAATGAGCAGTTCTTC. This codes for CASSPSRGSYNEQFF.

The CDR3 DNA reads as TGTGCCAGTAAGCAAGGAGCGAGTAACAATGAGCAGTTCTTC. As protein: CASKQGASNNEQFF. The chain carries TRBV3-1 and TRBJ2-1; no clear D. The germline V gene has CDR1 LGHDT and CDR2 YNNKEL (reference sequence). V lost 9 bases, J lost 5 bases, and 17 bases lay in between. The CDR3 is 14 residues long.

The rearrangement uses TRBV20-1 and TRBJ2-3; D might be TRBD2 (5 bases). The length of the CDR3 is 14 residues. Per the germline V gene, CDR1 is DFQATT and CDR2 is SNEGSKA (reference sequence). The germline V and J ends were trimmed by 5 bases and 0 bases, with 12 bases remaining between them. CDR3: CSAGSQDSTDTQYF. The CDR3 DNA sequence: TGCAGTGCTGGGAGTCAAGACAGCACAGATACGCAGTATTTT.

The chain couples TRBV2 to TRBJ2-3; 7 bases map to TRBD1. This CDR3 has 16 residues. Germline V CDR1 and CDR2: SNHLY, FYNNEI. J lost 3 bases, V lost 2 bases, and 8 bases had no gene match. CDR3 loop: CASSEKGAGWTDTQYF. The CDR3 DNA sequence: TGTGCCAGCAGTGAAAAGGGGGCCGGTTGGACAGATACGCAGTATTTT.

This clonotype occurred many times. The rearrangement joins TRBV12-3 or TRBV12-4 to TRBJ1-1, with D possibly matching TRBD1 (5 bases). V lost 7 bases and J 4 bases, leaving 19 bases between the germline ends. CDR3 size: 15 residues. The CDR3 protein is CASNTQAGLGTEAFF. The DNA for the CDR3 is TGTGCCAGCAATACTCAGGCAGGGCTGGGCACTGAAGCTTTCTTT.

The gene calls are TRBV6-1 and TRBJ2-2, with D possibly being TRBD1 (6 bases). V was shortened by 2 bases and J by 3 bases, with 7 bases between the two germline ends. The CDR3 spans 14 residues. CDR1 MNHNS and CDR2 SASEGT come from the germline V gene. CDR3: CASSEQGHTGELFF. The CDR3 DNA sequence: TGTGCCAGCAGTGAACAGGGGCACACCGGGGAGCTGTTTTTT.

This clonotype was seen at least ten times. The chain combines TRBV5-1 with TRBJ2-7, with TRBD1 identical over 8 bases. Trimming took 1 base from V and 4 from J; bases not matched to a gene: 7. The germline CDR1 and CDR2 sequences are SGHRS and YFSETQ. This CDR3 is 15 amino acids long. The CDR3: CASSLSTGASYEQYF. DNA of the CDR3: TGCGCCAGCAGCTTGTCGACAGGGGCATCATACGAGCAGTACTTC. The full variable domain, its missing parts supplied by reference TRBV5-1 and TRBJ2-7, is KAGVTQTPRYLIKTRGQQVTLSCSPISGHRSVSWYQQTPGQGLQFLFEYFSETQRNKGNFPGRFSGRQFSNSRSEMNVSTLELGDSALYLCASSLSTGASYEQYFGPGTRLTVT.

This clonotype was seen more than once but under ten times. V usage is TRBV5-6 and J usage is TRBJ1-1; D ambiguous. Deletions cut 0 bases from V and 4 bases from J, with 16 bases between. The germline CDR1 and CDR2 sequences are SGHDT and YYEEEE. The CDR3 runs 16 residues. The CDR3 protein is CASSLGPLSSRTEAFF. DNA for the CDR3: TGTGCCAGCAGCTTGGGGCCCCTAAGCAGTCGCACTGAAGCTTTCTTT.

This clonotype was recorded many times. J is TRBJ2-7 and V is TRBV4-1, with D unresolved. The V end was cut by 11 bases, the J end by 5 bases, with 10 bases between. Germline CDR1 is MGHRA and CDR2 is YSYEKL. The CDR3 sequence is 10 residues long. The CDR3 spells CAATLHEQYV. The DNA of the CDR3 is TGCGCCGCCACCTTACACGAGCAGTACGTC.

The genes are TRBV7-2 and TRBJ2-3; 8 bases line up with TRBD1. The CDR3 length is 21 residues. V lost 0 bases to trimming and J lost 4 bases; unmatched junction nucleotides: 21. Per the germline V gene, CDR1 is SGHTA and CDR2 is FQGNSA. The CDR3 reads CASSLALVLSDRGGIADTQYF. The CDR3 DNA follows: TGTGCCAGCAGCTTAGCGCTCGTACTCAGTGACAGGGGAGGAATAGCAGATACGCAGTATTTT.

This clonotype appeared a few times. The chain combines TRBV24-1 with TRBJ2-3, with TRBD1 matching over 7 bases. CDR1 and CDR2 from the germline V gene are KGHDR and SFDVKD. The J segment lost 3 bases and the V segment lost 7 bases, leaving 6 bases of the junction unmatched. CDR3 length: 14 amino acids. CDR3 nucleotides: TGTGCCACCAGAGGACAGGCTGAAACAGATACGCAGTATTTT. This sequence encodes CATRGQAETDTQYF.

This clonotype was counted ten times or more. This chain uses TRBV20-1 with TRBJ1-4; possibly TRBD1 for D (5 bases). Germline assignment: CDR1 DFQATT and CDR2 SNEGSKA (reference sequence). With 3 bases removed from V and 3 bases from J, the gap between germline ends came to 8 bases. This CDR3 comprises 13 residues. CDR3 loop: CSASGAANEKLFF. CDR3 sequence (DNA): TGCAGTGCTAGTGGGGCAGCTAATGAAAAACTGTTTTTT.

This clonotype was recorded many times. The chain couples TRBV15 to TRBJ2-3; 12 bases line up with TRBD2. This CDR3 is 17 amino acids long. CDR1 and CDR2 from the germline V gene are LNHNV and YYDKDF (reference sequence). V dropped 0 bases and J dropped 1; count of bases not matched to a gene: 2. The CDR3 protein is CATSREASGGGTDTQYF. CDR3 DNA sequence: TGTGCCACCAGCAGAGAGGCTAGCGGGGGGGGCACAGATACGCAGTATTTT.

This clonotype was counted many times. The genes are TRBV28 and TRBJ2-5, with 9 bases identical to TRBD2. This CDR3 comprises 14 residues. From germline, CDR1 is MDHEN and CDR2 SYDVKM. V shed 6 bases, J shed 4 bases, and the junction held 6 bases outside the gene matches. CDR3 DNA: TGTGCCAGCAGCTTTAGCGGGAGAGCAGAGACCCAGTACTTC. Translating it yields CASSFSGRAETQYF.

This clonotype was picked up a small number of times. The CDR3 nucleotides read TGTGCCAGCGCCGAGCGCTTCTCCTACGAGCAGTACTTC. The encoded protein is CASAERFSYEQYF. This chain links TRBV2 with TRBJ2-7; unclear D gene. The CDR3 is 13 amino acids. Germline CDR1 reads SNHLY; CDR2 reads FYNNEI. Trimming removed 8 bases from V and 0 bases from J, with 11 bases in between.

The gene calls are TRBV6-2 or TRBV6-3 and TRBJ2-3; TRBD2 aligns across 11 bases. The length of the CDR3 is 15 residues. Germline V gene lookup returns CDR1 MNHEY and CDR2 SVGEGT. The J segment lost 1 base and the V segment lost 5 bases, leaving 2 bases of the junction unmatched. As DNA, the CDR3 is TGTGCCAGCAGTACTAGCGGGGGACGCACAGATACGCAGTATTTT. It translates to CASSTSGGRTDTQYF.

The CDR3 reads CASSVSSRGDYGYTF. In DNA form, the CDR3 reads TGCGCCAGCAGTGTCTCCTCCAGGGGGGACTATGGCTACACCTTC. V gene TRBV10-2 combines with J gene TRBJ1-2; 7 bases agree with TRBD1. V lost 4 bases to trimming and J lost 3 bases; unmatched junction nucleotides: 8. This CDR3 region has 15 residues. Germline V gene data show CDR1 as WSHSY and CDR2 as SAAADI.

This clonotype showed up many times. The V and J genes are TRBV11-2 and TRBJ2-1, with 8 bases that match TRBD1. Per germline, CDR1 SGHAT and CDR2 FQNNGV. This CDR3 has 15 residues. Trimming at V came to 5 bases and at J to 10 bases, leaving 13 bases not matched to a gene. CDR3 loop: CASSQTGDPVTEQFF. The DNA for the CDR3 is TGTGCCAGCAGCCAGACAGGGGACCCGGTCACGGAGCAGTTCTTC.

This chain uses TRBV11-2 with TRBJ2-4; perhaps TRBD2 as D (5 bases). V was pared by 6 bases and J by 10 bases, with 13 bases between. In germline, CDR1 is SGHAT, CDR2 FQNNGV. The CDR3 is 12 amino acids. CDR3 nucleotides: TGTGCCAGCAGAACGGGGTTCGAAATTCAGTACTTC. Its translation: CASRTGFEIQYF.